This T cell receptor (beta chain) was recovered during a study of T cell responses to AZD1222 COVID-19 vaccine. Findings and limits, study-wide: AZD1222 recipients seropositive at baseline numbered only 5 to 7. Spike-specific TCR breadth and depth rose after two AZD1222 doses.

As concerns this clone: Its antigen is as yet unknown.

CDR1 and CDR2 from the germline V gene are KGHDR and SFDVKD. Trimming stripped 4 bases from V and 0 bases from J, with 10 bases between. The CDR3 runs 15 residues. Only in-frame clones appear in the TCRdb table, and some are missing; sequencing was by immunoSEQ multiplex PCR. The sample includes around 160,000 clones, 85% to 95% of them seen just once. This specimen consisted of peripheral blood, obtained on day 0 of AZD1222 vaccination. The V and J genes are TRBV24-1 and TRBJ2-3; D is possibly TRBD1 (5 bases). The clonotype comes from an adult in good health. The CDR3 is CATSDGQASTDTQYF. CDR3 DNA sequence: TGTGCCACCAGTGACGGACAAGCAAGCACAGATACGCAGTATTTT.